A single sample gave rise to the 23 T cell receptor beta chains below, sequenced in a study of CD8 T cells in ankylosing spondylitis. TCRdb used MiXCR to reprocess the 5' RACE reads, holding one entry per CDR3 protein. The sample records approximately 200,000 distinct CDR3 sequences, around 13% being singletons. Material for sequencing was blood, either unsorted or a sorted T cell fraction (not recorded which). The receptors stem from a male donor with ankylosing spondylitis or in good health (not recorded which).

In this sample, this clonotype turned up a few times. The chain has TRBV29-1 and TRBJ2-2, with 9 nucleotides matching TRBD1. In germline, CDR1 is SQVTM, CDR2 ANQGSEA. V lost 1 base to trimming and J lost 7 bases; unmatched junction nucleotides: 4. This CDR3 is built from 14 residues. The CDR3 here is CSVEGRQGDGELFF. Written as DNA, the CDR3 is TGCAGCGTTGAAGGGAGACAGGGGGACGGGGAGCTGTTTTTT.

The sample holds a few counts of this clonotype. The V gene is TRBV4-1, the J gene TRBJ2-1; 11 bases are a match to TRBD2. The CDR3 totals 16 residues. Germline loops: CDR1 MGHRA, CDR2 YSYEKL. With V trimmed by 2 bases and J by 9 bases, 9 bases remained unmatched. DNA for the CDR3: TGCGCCAGCAGCCAATCACCGGGACTAGCGGCGGGTGAGCAGTTCTTC. It yields the protein CASSQSPGLAAGEQFF.

This chain joins TRBV6-2 or TRBV6-3 and TRBJ2-3; 7 bases map to TRBD2. In germline, CDR1 is MNHEY, CDR2 SVGEGT. V lost 7 bases, J lost 1 base, and 8 bases stayed unmatched. This CDR3 has 15 amino acids. This CDR3 is CASTGRLAGTDTQYF. In nucleotides, the CDR3 is TGTGCCAGCACCGGTCGACTAGCCGGCACAGATACGCAGTATTTT.

A few counts support this clonotype. J is TRBJ1-4 and V is TRBV27; D may be TRBD1 (5 bases). V was cut by 2 bases and J by 8 bases, with 15 bases left in between. This CDR3 is 15 amino acids long. CDR1 and CDR2 from the germline V gene are MNHEY and SMNVEV (reference sequence). CDR3 in amino acids: CASSLGVGVEEKLFF. CDR3 DNA sequence: TGTGCCAGCAGTTTAGGGGTGGGGGTCGAGGAAAAACTGTTTTTT.

There are a few counts of this clonotype. The chain is built from TRBV5-8 and TRBJ2-5; the match to TRBD2 covers 11 bases. V lost 6 bases, J lost 1 base, and 8 bases stayed unmatched. The CDR3 is 16 amino acids. Germline V gene sequence: CDR1 SGHTS, CDR2 YDEGEE. The CDR3 bases are TGTGCCAGCACCATGGGACTAGCGGAACCCCAAGAGACCCAGTACTTC. Amino acid sequence: CASTMGLAEPQETQYF.

This chain connects TRBV4-1 to TRBJ2-3, with 7 bases matching TRBD1. This CDR3 comprises 15 residues. Germline V gene sequence: CDR1 MGHRA, CDR2 YSYEKL. Unmatched junction bases numbered 3, after V lost 3 bases and J lost 0 bases. In DNA, the CDR3 is TGCGCCAGCAGCCACCTACAGGGGAGCACAGATACGCAGTATTTT. The encoded protein is CASSHLQGSTDTQYF.

This clonotype has a handful of counts. CDR3 in DNA: TGTGCCACCCGACGCGGGGGTCATGGCTACACCTTC. As protein: CATRRGGHGYTF. V is TRBV27 and J is TRBJ1-2; tentatively, D is TRBD1 (5 bases). V lost 10 bases to trimming and J lost 6 bases, with 15 bases between them. The length of the CDR3 is 12 residues. Germline-derived CDR1 and CDR2 are MNHEY and SMNVEV (reference sequence).

This clonotype was recorded a few times. The chain joins TRBV18 to TRBJ2-5, with TRBD1 matching 9 bases. Germline lookup yields CDR1 KGHSH and CDR2 LQKENI. The CDR3 runs to 14 residues. Trimming removed 9 bases from V and 5 bases from J; junction bases left unmatched: 10. The CDR3 here is CARLQRDRDETQYF. The CDR3 DNA is TGTGCCAGACTTCAAAGGGACAGGGACGAGACCCAGTACTTC.

This clonotype was seen only a few times. The genes are TRBV27 and TRBJ1-4, with no clear D. CDR3 length equals 15 residues. Trimming took off 1 base at V and 4 bases at J, with 10 bases between the two ends. Germline V gives CDR1 MNHEY, CDR2 SMNVEV (reference sequence). CDR3 nucleotide sequence: TGTGCCAGCAGTTTATTCCGACTGGGTAATGAAAAACTGTTTTTT. Its translation is CASSLFRLGNEKLFF.

This clonotype occurred a few times. The chain uses TRBV20-1 and TRBJ2-3; the D gene is possibly TRBD2 (5 bases). Between the trimmed V and J ends, which lost 8 bases and 0 bases, there was a span of 12 bases. CDR3 length equals 13 residues. Germline loops: CDR1 DFQATT, CDR2 SNEGSKA (reference sequence). CDR3 in amino acids: CSMARTSTDTQYF. The CDR3 DNA sequence: TGCAGTATGGCGCGGACTAGCACAGATACGCAGTATTTT.

This clonotype was found a few times. V gene TRBV4-1 combines with J gene TRBJ2-2, with 7 nucleotides matching TRBD2. This CDR3 comprises 17 residues. J lost 1 base, V lost 3 bases, and 8 bases had no gene match. CDR1 is MGHRA and CDR2 is YSYEKL in the germline V gene. For the CDR3, the DNA is TGCGCCAGCAGCCAGACGACGACTAGCCGGAACACCGGGGAGCTGTTTTTT. This sequence encodes CASSQTTTSRNTGELFF.

J is TRBJ2-7 and V is TRBV12-5; D gene ambiguous. The germline gives CDR1 LGHNT, CDR2 FRNRAP. This CDR3 has 12 residues. V was clipped by 4 bases and J by 0 bases, with 4 bases between them. The CDR3 sequence: CASGYSSYEQYF. The CDR3 DNA follows: TGTGCTAGTGGTTATAGCTCCTACGAGCAGTACTTC.

This clonotype was counted a few times. The chain recombines TRBV7-9 with TRBJ2-5, with D tentatively TRBD2 (6 bases). This CDR3 is 17 amino acids long. Germline-derived CDR1 and CDR2 are SEHNR and FQNEAQ (reference sequence). Deletions cut 1 base from V and 1 base from J, with 16 bases between. In DNA, the CDR3 is TGTGCCAGCAGCTTAGATCCGGGAGCCCATATCCAAGAGACCCAGTACTTC. Residues: CASSLDPGAHIQETQYF.

The chain uses TRBV12-3 or TRBV12-4 and TRBJ2-3; possible D gene TRBD2, 5 bases. CDR3 length: 15 amino acids. V was clipped by 2 bases and J by 2 bases, with 11 bases between them. CDR3 in amino acids: CASSLNREDTDTQYF. The CDR3 coding sequence is TGTGCCAGCAGTTTAAACCGGGAAGACACAGATACGCAGTATTTT.

This clonotype was seen a few times. V usage is TRBV11-2 and J usage is TRBJ2-1, with TRBD2 matching 11 bases. The J segment lost 5 bases and the V segment lost 2 bases, leaving 8 bases of the junction unmatched. CDR1 is SGHAT, CDR2 FQNNGV, per germline. This CDR3 has 17 amino acids. The CDR3 DNA is TGTGCCAGCAGCTTATCCCTCGGACTAGCGGGTAACAATGAGCAGTTCTTC. Amino acid sequence: CASSLSLGLAGNNEQFF.

Only a few counts were recorded for this clonotype. The rearrangement joins TRBV24-1 to TRBJ2-1; unclear D gene. This CDR3 is 14 amino acids long. Per germline, CDR1 KGHDR and CDR2 SFDVKD. V was cut by 1 base and J by 5 bases, with 8 bases left in between. For the CDR3, the DNA is TGTGCCACCAGTGATTTAAGGGCAGACAATGAGCAGTTCTTC. It translates to CATSDLRADNEQFF.

This clonotype has ten or more counts. The chain recombines TRBV29-1 with TRBJ2-7, with D perhaps assigned TRBD1 or TRBD2 (6 bases each). Germline V CDR1 and CDR2: SQVTM, ANQGSEA. CDR3 length equals 15 residues. Trimming shortened V by 7 bases and J by 2 bases, and 21 bases separated the two germline ends. CDR3 loop: CSAKEGGGYAYEQYF. CDR3 DNA: TGCAGCGCCAAGGAGGGGGGCGGGTACGCCTACGAGCAGTACTTC.

The rearrangement links TRBV27 to TRBJ2-1, with D perhaps TRBD2 (6 bases). CDR3 size: 13 residues. V was cut by 8 bases and J by 0 bases, with 8 bases left in between. Per the germline V gene, CDR1 is MNHEY and CDR2 is SMNVEV (reference sequence). The CDR3 loop reads CASQTSSYNEQFF. CDR3 DNA sequence: TGTGCCAGCCAGACTAGCTCCTACAATGAGCAGTTCTTC.

This clonotype was detected many times. The rearrangement uses TRBV4-1 and TRBJ2-1; 9 bases agree with TRBD2. The V gene end was trimmed by 1 base and the J gene end by 8 bases; junction bases not matched to a gene: 9. Germline V gene sequence: CDR1 MGHRA, CDR2 YSYEKL. The CDR3 has 16 residues. CDR3 DNA: TGCGCCAGCAGCCAAGCGTCGCTAGCGGGAATCGATGAGCAGTTCTTC. Translation gives CASSQASLAGIDEQFF.

This clonotype was found a few times. The chain carries TRBV6-5 and TRBJ2-5; D is unresolved. The CDR3 covers 13 residues. Per the germline V gene, CDR1 is MNHEY and CDR2 is SVGAGI. The ends were cut back, 0 bases at V and 5 bases at J, with 7 bases in the middle. The CDR3 DNA is TGTGCCAGCAGTTACTCGAAGGGCGAGACCCAGTACTTC. It encodes CASSYSKGETQYF.

This clonotype was picked up many times. The chain recombines TRBV12-3 or TRBV12-4 with TRBJ2-7; no clear D. Trimming took 4 bases from V and 3 from J, leaving 10 bases between them. The CDR3 is 13 residues long. CDR3: CASSSTGHYEQYF. The CDR3 DNA sequence: TGTGCCAGCAGTTCAACGGGTCACTACGAGCAGTACTTC.

CDR3 region: CASSLLGGLGYTF. DNA of the CDR3: TGCGCCAGCAGCCTCCTAGGGGGGCTTGGCTACACCTTC. The chain joins TRBV4-1 to TRBJ1-2; a weak D match, TRBD1 (6 bases). Germline V gene lookup returns CDR1 MGHRA and CDR2 YSYEKL. The CDR3 loop spans 13 amino acids. With 4 bases removed from V and 7 bases from J, the gap between germline ends came to 13 bases.

This clonotype was picked up a small number of times. The rearrangement uses TRBV7-8 and TRBJ2-3; D is perhaps TRBD1 (6 bases). This CDR3 is built from 16 residues. CDR1 and CDR2 (germline): SGHVS, FQNEAQ. V lost 6 bases, J lost 3 bases, and 19 bases lay in between. CDR3 in DNA: TGTGCCAGCAGGCCCTACCAGGGGTCTAGTACAGATACGCAGTATTTT. This codes for CASRPYQGSSTDTQYF. The full variable domain, in which reference TRBV7-8 and TRBJ2-3 provide the parts outside the CDR3, is GAGVSQSPRYKVAKRGQDVALRCDPISGHVSLFWYQQALGQGPEFLTYFQNEAQLDKSGLPSDRFFAERPEGSVSTLKIQRTQQEDSAVYLCASRPYQGSSTDTQYFGPGTRLTVL.